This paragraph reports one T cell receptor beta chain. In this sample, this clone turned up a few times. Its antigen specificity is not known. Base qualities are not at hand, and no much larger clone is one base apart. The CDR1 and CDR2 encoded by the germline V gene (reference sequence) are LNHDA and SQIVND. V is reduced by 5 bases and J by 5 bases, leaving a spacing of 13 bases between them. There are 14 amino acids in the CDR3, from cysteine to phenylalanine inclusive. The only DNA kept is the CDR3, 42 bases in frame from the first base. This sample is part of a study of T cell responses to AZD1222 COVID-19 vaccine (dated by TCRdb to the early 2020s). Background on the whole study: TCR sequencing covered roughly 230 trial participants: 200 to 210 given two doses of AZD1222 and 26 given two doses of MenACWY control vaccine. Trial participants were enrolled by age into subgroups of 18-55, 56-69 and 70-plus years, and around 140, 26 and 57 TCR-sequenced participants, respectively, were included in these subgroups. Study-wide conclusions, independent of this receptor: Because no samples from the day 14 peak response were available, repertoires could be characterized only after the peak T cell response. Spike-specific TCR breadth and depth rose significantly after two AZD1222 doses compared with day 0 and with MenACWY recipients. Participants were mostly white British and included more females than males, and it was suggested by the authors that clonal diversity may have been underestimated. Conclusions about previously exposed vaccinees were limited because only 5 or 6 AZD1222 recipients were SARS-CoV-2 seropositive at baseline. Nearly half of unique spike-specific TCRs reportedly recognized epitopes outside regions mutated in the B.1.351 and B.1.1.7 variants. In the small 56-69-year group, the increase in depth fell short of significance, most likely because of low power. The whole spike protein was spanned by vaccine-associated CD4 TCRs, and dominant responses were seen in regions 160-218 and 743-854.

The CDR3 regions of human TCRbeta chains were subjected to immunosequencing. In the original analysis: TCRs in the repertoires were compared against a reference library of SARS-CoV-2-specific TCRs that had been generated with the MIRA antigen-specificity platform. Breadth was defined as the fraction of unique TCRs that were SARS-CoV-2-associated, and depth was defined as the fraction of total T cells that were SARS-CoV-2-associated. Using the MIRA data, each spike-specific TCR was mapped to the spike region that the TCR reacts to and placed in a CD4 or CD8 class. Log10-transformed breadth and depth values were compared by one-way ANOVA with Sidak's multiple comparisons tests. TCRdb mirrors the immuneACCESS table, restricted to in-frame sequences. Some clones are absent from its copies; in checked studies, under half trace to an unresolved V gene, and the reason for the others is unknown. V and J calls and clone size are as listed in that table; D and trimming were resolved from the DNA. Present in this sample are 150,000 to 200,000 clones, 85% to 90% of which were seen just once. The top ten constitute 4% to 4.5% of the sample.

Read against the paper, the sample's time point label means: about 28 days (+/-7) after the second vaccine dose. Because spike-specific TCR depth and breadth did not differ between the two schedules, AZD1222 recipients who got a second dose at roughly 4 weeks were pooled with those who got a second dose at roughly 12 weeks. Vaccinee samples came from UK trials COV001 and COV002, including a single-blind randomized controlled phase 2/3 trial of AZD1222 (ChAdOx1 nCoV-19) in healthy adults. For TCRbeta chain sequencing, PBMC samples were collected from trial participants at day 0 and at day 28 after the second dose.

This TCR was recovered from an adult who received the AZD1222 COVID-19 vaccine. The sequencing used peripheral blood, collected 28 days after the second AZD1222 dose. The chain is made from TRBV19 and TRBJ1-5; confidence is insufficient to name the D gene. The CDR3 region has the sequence CASSQNSGDQPQHF. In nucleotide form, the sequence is TGTGCCAGTAGTCAAAACAGCGGGGATCAGCCCCAGCATTTT.